These 26 T cell receptor beta chains originate from one sample sequenced in a study of cytomegalovirus exposure and HLA in healthy donors. The primer mix had 60 Vbeta and 13 Jbeta primers. Some clones are missing from TCRdb's copy, which holds only in-frame ones; the method was immunoSEQ multiplex PCR. Of under 200,000 clones in the sample, around 84% were seen once. The sample taken for sequencing was PBMCs. These receptors were taken from a male donor in good health and CMV-seropositive.

V usage is TRBV18 and J usage is TRBJ1-2; no clear D. Germline values: CDR1 KGHSH, CDR2 LQKENI. This CDR3 comprises 15 residues. Trimming left V 1 base short and J 2 bases short, with 11 bases between. The CDR3 DNA reads TGTGCCAGCTCACCACGAGGAGTCCCAAACTATGGCTACACCTTC. It translates to CASSPRGVPNYGYTF.

J is TRBJ2-3 and V is TRBV10-3; a possible D gene is TRBD2 (5 bases). The CDR3 sequence is 15 residues long. Germline values: CDR1 ENHRY, CDR2 SYGVKD. The ends were cut back, 6 bases at V and 1 base at J, with 14 bases in the middle. CDR3 bases: TGTGCCATCAGCTCCGGGGTGGCTGGCACAGATACGCAGTATTTT. Its translation: CAISSGVAGTDTQYF.

The chain links TRBV9 to TRBJ2-3, with D possibly matching TRBD2 (6 bases). This CDR3 region has 15 residues. Trimming left V 0 bases short and J 0 bases short, with 8 bases between. Germline V gives CDR1 SGDLS, CDR2 YYNGEE. CDR3 sequence (DNA): TGTGCCAGCAGCGTAGCCGGGGGTAGCACAGATACGCAGTATTTT. Translated: CASSVAGGSTDTQYF.

Comments on this clone: The junction departs from germline at one end; a sequencing error may be responsible. CDR3 DNA sequence: TGTGCCAGCAGCCCCAAAACGGTCTCTGGGGCCAACGGCCTGACTTTC. Its protein product is CASSPKTVSGANGLTF. This chain joins TRBV7-6 and TRBJ2-6, with D perhaps TRBD1 (5 bases). The V gene's germline CDR1 is SGHVS and CDR2 FNYEAQ. This CDR3 has 16 amino acids.

V usage is TRBV4-1 and J usage is TRBJ2-3; D is possibly TRBD2 (5 bases). Germline CDR1 reads MGHRA; CDR2 reads YSYEKL. The CDR3 totals 18 residues. Trimming took off 2 bases at V and 1 base at J, with 19 bases between the two ends. In DNA form, the CDR3 reads TGCGCCAGCAGCCAATTTCCCTCTGGGCGGGCGGGCACAGATACGCAGTATTTT. It codes for CASSQFPSGRAGTDTQYF.

The chain is built from TRBV25-1 and TRBJ2-1, with TRBD2 matching 9 bases. CDR3 size: 17 residues. The J segment lost 0 bases and the V segment lost 4 bases, leaving 7 bases of the junction unmatched. Germline CDR1 is MGHDK and CDR2 is SYGVNS. CDR3 DNA: TGTGCCAGCAGTGGGATAGCGGGAGCTTCCTCCTACAATGAGCAGTTCTTC. It encodes CASSGIAGASSYNEQFF.

This rearrangement joins TRBV5-1 to TRBJ2-7; 8 bases are a match to TRBD2. The CDR3 has 15 amino acids. Germline assignment: CDR1 SGHRS and CDR2 YFSETQ. Losses at the gene ends were 4 bases for V and 2 bases for J; bases not matched to a gene: 8. As DNA, the CDR3 is TGCGCCAGCAGCCCTACTAGCGGCCACACCTACGAGCAGTACTTC. Translating gives CASSPTSGHTYEQYF.

V is TRBV7-9 and J is TRBJ1-3; D not resolved. The germline V gene has CDR1 SEHNR and CDR2 FQNEAQ (reference sequence). V was pared by 9 bases and J by 8 bases, with 8 bases between. This CDR3 spans 10 amino acids. The CDR3 spells CARPCDTIYF. The CDR3 DNA follows: TGTGCCAGACCTTGCGACACCATATATTTT.

The CDR3 sequence is CASSFSFGAETQYF. The DNA of the CDR3 is TGTGCCAGCAGCTTTTCGTTTGGGGCAGAGACCCAGTACTTC. This chain connects TRBV7-7 to TRBJ2-5; D might be TRBD1 (5 bases). Germline CDR1 reads SSHAT; CDR2 reads FNYEAQ (reference sequence). Trimming left V 3 bases short and J 4 bases short, with 12 bases between. This CDR3 is built from 14 residues.

On this clone: The same CDR3 also results from other DNA sequences found in this sample. The rearrangement uses TRBV20-1 and TRBJ2-7, with a tentative D call TRBD1 (6 bases). Between the trimmed V and J ends, which lost 6 bases and 4 bases, there was a span of 10 bases. CDR1 and CDR2 (germline): DFQATT, SNEGSKA (reference sequence). This CDR3 is 11 amino acids long. The CDR3 region is CSARQVYEQYF. The DNA of the CDR3 is TGCAGTGCGAGACAGGTTTACGAGCAGTACTTC.

The chain is built from TRBV29-1 and TRBJ2-3, with D possibly matching TRBD1 (5 bases). V shed 7 bases and J shed 4 bases, with 18 bases lying between them. The CDR3 runs to 14 residues. The germline V gene encodes CDR1 SQVTM and CDR2 ANQGSEA. CDR3: CSAHHGHGSDTQYF. In DNA form, the CDR3 reads TGCAGCGCCCACCACGGACATGGATCAGATACGCAGTATTTT.

The CDR3 DNA is TGTGCCTGGAAGCCCGACACGACGACTGGAAACACCATATATTTT. Translated, it gives CAWKPDTTTGNTIYF. The chain employs TRBV30 and TRBJ1-3; no firm D call. CDR1 and CDR2 from the germline V gene are GTSNPN and SVGIG (reference sequence). The CDR3 extends over 15 amino acids. The V gene lost 4 bases and the J gene lost 2 bases, with 15 bases spanning the gap.

The rearrangement joins TRBV6-5 to TRBJ1-5, with a tentative D call TRBD1 (5 bases). This CDR3 spans 16 amino acids. In germline, CDR1 is MNHEY, CDR2 SVGAGI. The V gene lost 3 bases and the J gene lost 0 bases, with 12 bases spanning the gap. CDR3 sequence reads: CASSYPGRDSNQPQHF. The CDR3 bases are TGTGCCAGCAGTTATCCGGGGCGGGATAGCAATCAGCCCCAGCATTTT.

This CDR3 is CASSSGQITNEKLFF. The CDR3 DNA reads TGTGCCAGCAGCTCCGGACAGATTACTAATGAAAAACTGTTTTTT. The rearrangement joins TRBV11-2 to TRBJ1-4; D is possibly TRBD1 (6 bases). CDR3 length: 15 amino acids. V lost 4 bases to trimming and J lost 2 bases, with 11 bases between them. Per the germline V gene, CDR1 is SGHAT and CDR2 is FQNNGV.

This sequence joins TRBV19 and TRBJ1-5, with no clear D. V gave up 1 base and J gave up 4 bases, with 11 bases separating them. CDR3 size: 15 residues. Per germline, CDR1 LNHDA and CDR2 SQIVND (reference sequence). The CDR3: CASSIGHILNQPQHF. In DNA, the CDR3 is TGTGCCAGTAGTATAGGACACATTCTGAATCAGCCCCAGCATTTT.

The chain is built from TRBV27 and TRBJ2-7; 7 bases agree with TRBD2. The length of the CDR3 is 14 residues. Germline assignment: CDR1 MNHEY and CDR2 SMNVEV (reference sequence). J was trimmed by 5 bases and V by 3 bases; bases with no gene match: 7. The DNA of the CDR3 is TGTGCCAGCAGTTTCCCCGGGAGGATCCACGAGCAGTACTTC. This translates into CASSFPGRIHEQYF.

V and J are TRBV7-8 and TRBJ2-2; the D gene is possibly TRBD1 (5 bases). Trimming pared 1 base from V and 3 bases from J, leaving 12 bases between. The CDR3 totals 16 residues. CDR1 and CDR2 (germline): SGHVS, FQNEAQ. CDR3 in DNA: TGTGCCAGCAGCTTAGGCAAGGGGATCTACACCGGGGAGCTGTTTTTT. As protein: CASSLGKGIYTGELFF.

The chain employs TRBV5-4 and TRBJ1-6; D ambiguous. The germline V gene encodes CDR1 SGHNT and CDR2 YYREEE (reference sequence). The length of the CDR3 is 12 residues. Trimming removed 2 bases at V and 10 bases at J, with 7 bases between. The CDR3 here is CASSLRESPLHF. CDR3 nucleotides: TGTGCCAGCAGCTTAAGGGAGTCACCCCTCCACTTT.

V usage is TRBV5-4 and J usage is TRBJ2-7; no clear D. The CDR3 totals 14 residues. Germline values: CDR1 SGHNT, CDR2 YYREEE (reference sequence). The V end lost 7 bases, the J end lost 2 bases, and 16 bases lay between the germline ends. CDR3 sequence (DNA): TGTGCCAGCGGCGGTGACCGACTTCCCTACGAGCAGTACTTC. As protein: CASGGDRLPYEQYF. Combining the CDR3 with reference TRBV5-4 and TRBJ2-7 gives the whole variable domain ETGVTQSPTHLIKTRGQQVTLRCSSQSGHNTVSWYQQALGQGPQFIFQYYREEENGRGNFPPRFSGLQFPNYSSELNVNALELDDSALYLCASGGDRLPYEQYFGPGTRLTVT.

Here the CDR3 reads CASSQDQGGSTDTQYF. CDR3 coding DNA: TGCGCCAGCAGCCAAGACCAGGGAGGGAGCACAGATACGCAGTATTTT. This chain uses TRBV4-3 with TRBJ2-3, with 7 positions matching TRBD2. From germline, CDR1 is LGHNA and CDR2 YSLEER. The CDR3 has 16 residues. The trim removed 0 bases at V and 0 bases at J, leaving 3 bases unmatched.

The chain couples TRBV30 to TRBJ1-4, with D unresolved. The CDR3 covers 11 residues. Trimming pared 1 base from V and 7 bases from J, leaving 4 bases between. Germline V gives CDR1 GTSNPN, CDR2 SVGIG (reference sequence). The CDR3 DNA sequence: TGTGCCTGGAGTGGAGGTGAAAAACTGTTTTTT. As protein: CAWSGGEKLFF. The complete variable domain, with remaining parts taken from reference TRBV30 and TRBJ1-4, reads SQTIHQWPATLVQPVGSPLSLECTVEGTSNPNLYWYRQAAGRGLQLLFYSVGIGQISSEVPQNLSASRPQDRQFILSSKKLLLSDSGFYLCAWSGGEKLFFGSGTQLSVL.

The gene calls are TRBV11-2 and TRBJ2-5; TRBD2 agrees at 11 bases. Germline-derived CDR1 and CDR2 are SGHAT and FQNNGV. This CDR3 contains 16 residues. The ends lost 2 bases at V and 2 bases at J; junction bases unmatched: 4. CDR3 DNA sequence: TGTGCCAGCAGCTTAAGTCTAGCGGGGGGTCAAGAGACCCAGTACTTC. Its protein is CASSLSLAGGQETQYF.

The rearrangement uses TRBV10-3 and TRBJ2-7; D unresolved. Germline CDR1 and CDR2: ENHRY and SYGVKD. The CDR3 has 15 residues. V was trimmed by 6 bases and J by 0 bases, leaving 15 bases between them. The CDR3 is CAISLNPNFSYEQYF. The DNA for the CDR3 is TGTGCCATCAGCCTAAATCCGAATTTCTCCTACGAGCAGTACTTC.

The chain carries TRBV4-3 and TRBJ1-1; a weak D match, TRBD1 (5 bases). Per the germline V gene, CDR1 is LGHNA and CDR2 is YSLEER. Trimming shortened V by 0 bases and J by 10 bases, and 15 bases separated the two germline ends. The CDR3 runs to 14 residues. This CDR3 reads CASSQDRQGNGAFF. DNA of the CDR3: TGCGCCAGCAGCCAAGATCGGCAGGGAAATGGAGCTTTCTTT.

The rearrangement links TRBV15 to TRBJ2-1; 7 bases map to TRBD2. Germline V gives CDR1 LNHNV, CDR2 YYDKDF (reference sequence). Trimming took 8 bases from V and 7 from J; bases not matched to a gene: 14. The CDR3 is 15 amino acids. DNA of the CDR3: TGTGCCACCGGGAAAAAGGGGAGGGTGGAGAATGAGCAGTTCTTC. Translated: CATGKKGRVENEQFF.

The chain combines TRBV19 with TRBJ1-1; no clear D gene. Trimming removed 1 base from V and 4 bases from J, with 10 bases in between. Germline CDR1 is LNHDA and CDR2 is SQIVND (reference sequence). This CDR3 contains 14 residues. In nucleotides, the CDR3 is TGTGCCAGTAGTATAGTCATCCTGAGCACTGAAGCTTTCTTT. This gives the protein CASSIVILSTEAFF.